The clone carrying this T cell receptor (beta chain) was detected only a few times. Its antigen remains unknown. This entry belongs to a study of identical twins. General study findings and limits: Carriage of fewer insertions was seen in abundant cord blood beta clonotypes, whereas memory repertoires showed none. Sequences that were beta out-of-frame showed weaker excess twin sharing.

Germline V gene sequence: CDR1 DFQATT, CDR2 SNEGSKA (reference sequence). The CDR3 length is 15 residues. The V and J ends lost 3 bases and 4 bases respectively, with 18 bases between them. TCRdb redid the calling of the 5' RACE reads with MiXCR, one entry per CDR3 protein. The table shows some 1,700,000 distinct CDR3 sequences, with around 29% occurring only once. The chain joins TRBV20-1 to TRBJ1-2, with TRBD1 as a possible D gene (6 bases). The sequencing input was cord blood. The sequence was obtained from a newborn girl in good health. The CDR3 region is CSARGSGGELYGYTF. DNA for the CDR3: TGCAGTGCTAGGGGCAGTGGGGGCGAACTCTATGGCTACACCTTC.